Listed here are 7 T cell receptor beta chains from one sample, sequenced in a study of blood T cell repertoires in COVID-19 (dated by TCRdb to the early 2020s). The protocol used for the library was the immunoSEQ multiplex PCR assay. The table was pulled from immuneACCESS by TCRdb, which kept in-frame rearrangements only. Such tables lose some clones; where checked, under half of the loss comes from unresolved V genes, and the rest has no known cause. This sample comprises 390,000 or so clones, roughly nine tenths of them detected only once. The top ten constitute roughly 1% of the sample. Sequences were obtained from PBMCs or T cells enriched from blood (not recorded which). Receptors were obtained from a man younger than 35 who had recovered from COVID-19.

CDR3 amino acids: CASSYRAGTNYGYTF. The DNA of the CDR3 is TGTGCCAGCAGTTATCGAGCCGGGACTAACTATGGCTACACCTTC. This chain uses TRBV6-2 or TRBV6-3 with TRBJ1-2; D is undetermined. CDR1 and CDR2 from the germline V gene are MNHEY and SVGEGT. The V end was cut by 3 bases, the J end by 0 bases, with 11 bases between. CDR3 length equals 15 residues.

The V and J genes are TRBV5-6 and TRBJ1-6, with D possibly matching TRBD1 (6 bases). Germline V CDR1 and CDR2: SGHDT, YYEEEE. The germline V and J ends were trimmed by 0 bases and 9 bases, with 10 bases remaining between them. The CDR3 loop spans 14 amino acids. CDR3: CASSLVQGSSPLHF. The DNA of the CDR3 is TGTGCCAGCAGCTTGGTACAGGGAAGTTCACCCCTCCACTTT. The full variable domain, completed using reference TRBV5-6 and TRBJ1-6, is DAGVTQSPTHLIKTRGQQVTLRCSPKSGHDTVSWYQQALGQGPQFIFQYYEEEERQRGNFPDRFSGHQFPNYSSELNVNALLLGDSALYLCASSLVQGSSPLHFGNGTRLTVT.

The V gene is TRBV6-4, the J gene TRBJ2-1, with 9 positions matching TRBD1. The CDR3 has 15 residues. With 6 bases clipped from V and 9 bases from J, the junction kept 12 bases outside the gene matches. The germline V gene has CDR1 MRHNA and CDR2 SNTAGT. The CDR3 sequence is CASSRTGDLQGEQFF. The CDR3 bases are TGTGCCAGCAGCCGGACAGGGGATTTACAGGGTGAGCAGTTCTTC.

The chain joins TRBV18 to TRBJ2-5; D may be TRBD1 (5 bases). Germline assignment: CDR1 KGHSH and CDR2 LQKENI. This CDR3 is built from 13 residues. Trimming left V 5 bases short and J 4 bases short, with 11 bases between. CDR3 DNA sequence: TGTGCCAGCTCAGCTATAGGGGTAGAGACCCAGTACTTC. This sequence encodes CASSAIGVETQYF.

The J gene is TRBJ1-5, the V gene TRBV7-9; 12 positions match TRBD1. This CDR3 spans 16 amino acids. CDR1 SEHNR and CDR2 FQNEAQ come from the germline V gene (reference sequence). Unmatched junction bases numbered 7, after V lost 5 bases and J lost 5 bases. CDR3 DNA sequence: TGTGCCAGCAGCGATTCGGGACAGGGGGCGGATCAGCCCCAGCATTTT. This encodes CASSDSGQGADQPQHF.

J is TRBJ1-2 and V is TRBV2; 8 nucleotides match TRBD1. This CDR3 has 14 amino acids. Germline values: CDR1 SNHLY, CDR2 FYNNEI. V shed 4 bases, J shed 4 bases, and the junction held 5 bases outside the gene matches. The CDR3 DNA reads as TGTGCCAGCAGTGTACCAGGGGGCAGCTATGGCTACACCTTC. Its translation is CASSVPGGSYGYTF.

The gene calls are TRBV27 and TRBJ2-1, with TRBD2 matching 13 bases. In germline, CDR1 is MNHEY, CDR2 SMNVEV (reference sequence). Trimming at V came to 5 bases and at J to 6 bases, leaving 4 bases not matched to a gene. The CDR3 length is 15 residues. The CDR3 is CASSPRTSGSNEQFF. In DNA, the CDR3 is TGTGCCAGCAGTCCAAGGACTAGCGGGAGCAATGAGCAGTTCTTC.